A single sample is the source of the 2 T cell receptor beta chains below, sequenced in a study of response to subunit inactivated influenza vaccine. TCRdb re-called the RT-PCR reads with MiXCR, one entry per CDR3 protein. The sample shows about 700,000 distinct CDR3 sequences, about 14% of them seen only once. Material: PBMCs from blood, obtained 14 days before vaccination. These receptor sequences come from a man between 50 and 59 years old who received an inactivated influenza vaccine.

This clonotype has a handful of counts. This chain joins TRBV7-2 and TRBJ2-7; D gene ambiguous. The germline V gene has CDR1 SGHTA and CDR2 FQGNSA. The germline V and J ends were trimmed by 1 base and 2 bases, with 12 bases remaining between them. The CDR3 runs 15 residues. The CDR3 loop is CASSLEAGPTYEQYF. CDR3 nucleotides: TGTGCCAGCAGCTTAGAGGCAGGACCAACCTACGAGCAGTACTTC.

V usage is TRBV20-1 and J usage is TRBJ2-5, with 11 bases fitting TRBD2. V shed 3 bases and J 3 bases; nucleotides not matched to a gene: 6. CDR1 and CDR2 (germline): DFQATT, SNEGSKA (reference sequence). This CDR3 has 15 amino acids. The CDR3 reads CSASGLAGGKETQYF. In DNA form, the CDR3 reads TGCAGTGCTAGTGGCCTAGCGGGAGGAAAAGAGACCCAGTACTTC.